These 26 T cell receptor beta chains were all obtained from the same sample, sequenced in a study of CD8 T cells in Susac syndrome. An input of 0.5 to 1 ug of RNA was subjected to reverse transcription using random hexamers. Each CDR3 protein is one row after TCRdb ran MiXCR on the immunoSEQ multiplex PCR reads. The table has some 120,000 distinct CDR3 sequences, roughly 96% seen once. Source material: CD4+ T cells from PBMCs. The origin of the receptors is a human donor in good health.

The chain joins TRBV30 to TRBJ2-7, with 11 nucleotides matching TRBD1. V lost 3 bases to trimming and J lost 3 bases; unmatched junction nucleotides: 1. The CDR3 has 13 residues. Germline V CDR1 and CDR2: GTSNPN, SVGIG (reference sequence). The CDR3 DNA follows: TGTGCCTGGAGAGGGACAGGGGGCTACGAGCAGTACTTC. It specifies CAWRGTGGYEQYF.

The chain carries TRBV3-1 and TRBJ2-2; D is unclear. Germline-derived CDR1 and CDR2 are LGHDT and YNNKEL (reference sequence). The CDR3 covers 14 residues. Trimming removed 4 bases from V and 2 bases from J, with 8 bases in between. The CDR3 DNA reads TGTGCCAGCAGCCCCTCTATAAACACCGGGGAGCTGTTTTTT. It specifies CASSPSINTGELFF.

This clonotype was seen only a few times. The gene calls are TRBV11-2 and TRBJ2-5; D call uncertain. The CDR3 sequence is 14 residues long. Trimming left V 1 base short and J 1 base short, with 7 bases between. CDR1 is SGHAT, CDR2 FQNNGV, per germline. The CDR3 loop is CASSLVRGQETQYF. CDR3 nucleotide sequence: TGTGCCAGCAGCTTAGTCAGAGGCCAAGAGACCCAGTACTTC.

CDR3 nucleotide sequence: TGTGCCAGCCACCCCAGGGAAAAGTACAATGAGCAGTTCTTC. It encodes CASHPREKYNEQFF. The chain recombines TRBV28 with TRBJ2-1, with a tentative D call TRBD1 (5 bases). This CDR3 comprises 14 residues. CDR1 is MDHEN, CDR2 SYDVKM, per germline. With 8 bases removed from V and 4 bases from J, the gap between germline ends came to 15 bases.

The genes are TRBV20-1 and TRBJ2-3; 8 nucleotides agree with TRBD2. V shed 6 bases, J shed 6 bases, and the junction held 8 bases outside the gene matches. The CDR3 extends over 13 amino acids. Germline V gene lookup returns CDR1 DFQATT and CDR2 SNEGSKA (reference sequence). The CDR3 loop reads CSAPGLVGDTQYF. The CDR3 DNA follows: TGCAGTGCCCCGGGACTAGTGGGCGATACGCAGTATTTT.

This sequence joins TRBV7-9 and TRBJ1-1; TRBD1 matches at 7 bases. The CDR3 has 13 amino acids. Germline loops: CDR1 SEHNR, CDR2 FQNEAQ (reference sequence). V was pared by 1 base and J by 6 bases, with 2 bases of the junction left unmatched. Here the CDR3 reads CASSLGQGSEAFF. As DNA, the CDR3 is TGTGCCAGCAGCTTAGGACAGGGTTCTGAAGCTTTCTTT.

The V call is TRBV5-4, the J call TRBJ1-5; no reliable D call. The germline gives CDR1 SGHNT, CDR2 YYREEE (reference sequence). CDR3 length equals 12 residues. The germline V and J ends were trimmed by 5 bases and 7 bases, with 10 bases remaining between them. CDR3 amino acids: CASRGPEQPQHF. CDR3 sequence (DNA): TGTGCCAGCAGGGGCCCGGAGCAGCCCCAGCATTTT.

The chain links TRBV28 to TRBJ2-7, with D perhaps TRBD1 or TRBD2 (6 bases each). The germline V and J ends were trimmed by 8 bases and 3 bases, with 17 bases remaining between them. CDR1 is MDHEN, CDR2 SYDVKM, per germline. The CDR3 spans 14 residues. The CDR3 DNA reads TGTGCCAGCCAACCTCAAGGGGGGATCTACGAGCAGTACTTC. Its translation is CASQPQGGIYEQYF.

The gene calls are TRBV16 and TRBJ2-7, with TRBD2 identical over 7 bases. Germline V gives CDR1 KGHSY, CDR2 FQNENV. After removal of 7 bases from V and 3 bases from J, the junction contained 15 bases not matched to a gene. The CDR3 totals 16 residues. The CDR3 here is CASKGESGIRGYEQYF. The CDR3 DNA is TGTGCCAGCAAGGGAGAAAGCGGGATCCGGGGCTACGAGCAGTACTTC. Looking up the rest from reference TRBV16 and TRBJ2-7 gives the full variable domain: GEEVAQTPKHLVRGEGQKAKLYCAPIKGHSYVFWYQQVLKNEFKFLISFQNENVFDETGMPKERFSAKCLPNSPCSLEIQATKLEDSAVYFCASKGESGIRGYEQYFGPGTRLTVT.

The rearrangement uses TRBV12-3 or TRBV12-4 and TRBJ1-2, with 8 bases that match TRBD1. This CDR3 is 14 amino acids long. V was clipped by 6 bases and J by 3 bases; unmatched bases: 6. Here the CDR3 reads CASSLQGDDYGYTF. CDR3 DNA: TGTGCCAGCAGCTTACAGGGGGACGACTATGGCTACACCTTC.

CDR3 in DNA: TGTGCCAGCAGCCCGGGACAGGGGGAAGAGACCCAGTACTTC. It specifies CASSPGQGEETQYF. The chain uses TRBV2 and TRBJ2-5; 11 bases are shared with TRBD1. Germline V lookup: CDR1 SNHLY, CDR2 FYNNEI. This CDR3 spans 14 amino acids. Trimming took 6 bases from V and 3 from J; bases not matched to a gene: 3.

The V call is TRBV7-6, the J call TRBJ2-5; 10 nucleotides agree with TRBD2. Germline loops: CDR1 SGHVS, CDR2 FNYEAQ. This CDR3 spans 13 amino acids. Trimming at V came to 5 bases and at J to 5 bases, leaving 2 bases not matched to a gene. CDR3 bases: TGTGCCAGCAGCCAGCGGGAGGGCGAGACCCAGTACTTC. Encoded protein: CASSQREGETQYF. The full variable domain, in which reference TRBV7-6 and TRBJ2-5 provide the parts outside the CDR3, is GAGVSQSPRYKVTKRGQDVALRCDPISGHVSLYWYRQALGQGPEFLTYFNYEAQQDKSGLPNDRFSAERPEGSISTLTIQRTEQRDSAMYRCASSQREGETQYFGPGTRLLVL.

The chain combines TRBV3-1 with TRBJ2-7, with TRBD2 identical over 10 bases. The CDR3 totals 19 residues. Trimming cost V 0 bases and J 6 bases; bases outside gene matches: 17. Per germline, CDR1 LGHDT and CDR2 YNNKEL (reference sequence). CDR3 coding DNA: TGTGCCAGCAGCCAAGATCCTCGGACTAGCGGCAGGCTAGCCCTCGAGCAGTACTTC. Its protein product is CASSQDPRTSGRLALEQYF.

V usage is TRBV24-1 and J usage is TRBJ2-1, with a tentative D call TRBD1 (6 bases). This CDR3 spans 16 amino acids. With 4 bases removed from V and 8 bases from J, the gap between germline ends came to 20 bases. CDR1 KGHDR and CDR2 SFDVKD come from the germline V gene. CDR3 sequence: CATSDQTGRGSDEQFF. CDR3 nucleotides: TGTGCCACCAGTGACCAGACAGGTAGGGGTAGTGATGAGCAGTTCTTC.

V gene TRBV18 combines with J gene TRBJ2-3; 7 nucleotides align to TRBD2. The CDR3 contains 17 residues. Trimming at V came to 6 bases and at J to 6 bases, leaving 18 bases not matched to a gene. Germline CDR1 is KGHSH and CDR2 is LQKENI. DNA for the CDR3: TGTGCCAGCTCTCCCGCAGGGAGGGGACTTAACGCGGATACGCAGTATTTT. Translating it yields CASSPAGRGLNADTQYF.

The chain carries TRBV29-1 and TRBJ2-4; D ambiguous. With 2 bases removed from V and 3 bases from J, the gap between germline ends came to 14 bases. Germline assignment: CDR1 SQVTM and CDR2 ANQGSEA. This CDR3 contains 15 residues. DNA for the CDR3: TGCAGCGTTGAACCCAGCGCCGTCGACAAAAACATTCAGTACTTC. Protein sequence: CSVEPSAVDKNIQYF.

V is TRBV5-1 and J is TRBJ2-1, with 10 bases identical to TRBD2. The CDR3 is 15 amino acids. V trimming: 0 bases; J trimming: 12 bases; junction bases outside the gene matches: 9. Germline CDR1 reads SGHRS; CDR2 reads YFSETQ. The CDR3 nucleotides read TGCGCCAGCAGCTTGGCCGGGCTAGCGGGAGAAGGGCAGTTCTTC. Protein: CASSLAGLAGEGQFF.

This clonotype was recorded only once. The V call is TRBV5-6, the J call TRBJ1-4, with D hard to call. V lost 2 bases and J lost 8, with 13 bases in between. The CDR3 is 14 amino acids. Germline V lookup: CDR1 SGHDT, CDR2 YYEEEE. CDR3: CASSFTQTKEKLFF. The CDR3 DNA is TGTGCCAGCAGCTTCACACAGACGAAGGAAAAACTGTTTTTT.

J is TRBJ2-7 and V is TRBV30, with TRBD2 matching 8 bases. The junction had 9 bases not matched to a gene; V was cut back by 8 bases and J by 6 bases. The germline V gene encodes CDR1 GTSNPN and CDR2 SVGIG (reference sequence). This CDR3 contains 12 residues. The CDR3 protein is CAHLGLAAEQYF. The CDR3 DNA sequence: TGTGCCCATCTAGGACTAGCTGCCGAGCAGTACTTC.

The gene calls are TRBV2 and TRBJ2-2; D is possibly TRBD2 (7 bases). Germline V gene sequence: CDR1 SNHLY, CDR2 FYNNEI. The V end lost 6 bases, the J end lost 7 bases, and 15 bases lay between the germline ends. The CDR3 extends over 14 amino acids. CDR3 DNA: TGTGCCAGCAGGGCGGGGGCCTATGGCGGGGAGCTGTTTTTT. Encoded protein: CASRAGAYGGELFF.

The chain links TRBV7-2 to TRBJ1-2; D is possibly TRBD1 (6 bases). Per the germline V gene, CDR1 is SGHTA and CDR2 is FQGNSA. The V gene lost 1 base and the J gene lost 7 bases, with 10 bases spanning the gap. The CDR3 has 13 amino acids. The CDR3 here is CASSLEGGFGYTF. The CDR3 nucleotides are TGTGCCAGCAGCTTAGAAGGGGGATTTGGCTACACCTTC. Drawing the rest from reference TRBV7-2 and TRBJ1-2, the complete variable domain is GAGVSQSPSNKVTEKGKDVELRCDPISGHTALYWYRQSLGQGLEFLIYFQGNSAPDKSGLPSDRFSAERTGGSVSTLTIQRTQQEDSAVYLCASSLEGGFGYTFGSGTRLTVV.

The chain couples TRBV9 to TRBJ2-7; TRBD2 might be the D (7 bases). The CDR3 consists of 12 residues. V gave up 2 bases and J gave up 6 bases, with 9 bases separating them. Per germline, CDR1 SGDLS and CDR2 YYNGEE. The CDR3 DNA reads TGTGCCAGCAGCGTGGGGGGGGCCGAGCAGTACTTC. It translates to CASSVGGAEQYF.

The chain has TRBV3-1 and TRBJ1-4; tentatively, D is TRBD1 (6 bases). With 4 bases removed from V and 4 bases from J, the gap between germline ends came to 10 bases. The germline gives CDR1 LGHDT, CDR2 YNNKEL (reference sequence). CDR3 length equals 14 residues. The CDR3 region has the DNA TGTGCCAGCAGCCTACAGGGTAATAATGAAAAACTGTTTTTT. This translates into CASSLQGNNEKLFF.

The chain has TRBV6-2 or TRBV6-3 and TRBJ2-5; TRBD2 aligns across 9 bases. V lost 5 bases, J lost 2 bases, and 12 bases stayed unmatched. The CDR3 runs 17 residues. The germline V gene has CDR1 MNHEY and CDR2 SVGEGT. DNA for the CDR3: TGTGCCAGCAGTCCCCGGCGGGAGCGGGGGGCGCAAGAGACCCAGTACTTC. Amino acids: CASSPRRERGAQETQYF.

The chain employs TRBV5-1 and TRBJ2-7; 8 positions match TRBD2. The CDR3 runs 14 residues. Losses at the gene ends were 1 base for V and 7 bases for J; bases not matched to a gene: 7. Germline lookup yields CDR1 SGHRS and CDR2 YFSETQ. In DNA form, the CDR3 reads TGCGCCAGCAGCTTGACTAGCGGATTCCGTGAGCAGTACTTC. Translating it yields CASSLTSGFREQYF.

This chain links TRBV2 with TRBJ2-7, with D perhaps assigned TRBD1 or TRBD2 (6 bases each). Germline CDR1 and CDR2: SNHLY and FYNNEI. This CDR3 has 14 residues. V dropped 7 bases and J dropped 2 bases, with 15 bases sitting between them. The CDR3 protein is CASTERGAPYEQYF. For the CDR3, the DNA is TGTGCCAGCACCGAGAGGGGGGCTCCCTACGAGCAGTACTTC. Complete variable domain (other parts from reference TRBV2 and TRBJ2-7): EPEVTQTPSHQVTQMGQEVILRCVPISNHLYFYWYRQILGQKVEFLVSFYNNEISEKSEIFDDQFSVERPDGSNFTLKIRSTKLEDSAMYFCASTERGAPYEQYFGPGTRLTVT.